This entry lists 21 T cell receptor beta chains sequenced from one sample in a study of blood T cells in healthy people across ages. Next came a second PCR, run for roughly 6 to 11 cycles, which used a sample-barcoded 5' primer along with a J-beta primer mix. A single record per CDR3 protein comes from TCRdb applying MiXCR to the 5' RACE reads. The sample lists under 2,000,000 distinct CDR3 sequences, around half occurring once. The material sequenced was blood. Receptor source: a woman between 35 and 50 years old in good health.

About this clonotype: A clone one base away is much larger, so this may be a read error. The chain joins TRBV10-3 to TRBJ1-1; no firm D call. V dropped 10 bases and J dropped 1 base, with 7 bases sitting between them. CDR1 is ENHRY, CDR2 SYGVKD, per germline. The CDR3 extends over 11 amino acids. The CDR3 DNA sequence: TGTGCCACCAGACAGAACACTGAAGCTTTCTTT. As protein: CATRQNTEAFF.

In this sample, this clonotype turned up once. The CDR3 is CASTTRTGVGSLHF. The CDR3 bases are TGTGCCAGCACTACGAGGACAGGGGTCGGGTCCCTCCACTTT. The chain recombines TRBV6-5 with TRBJ1-6, with TRBD1 matching over 9 bases. Per germline, CDR1 MNHEY and CDR2 SVGAGI. Trimming took 7 bases from V and 14 from J; bases not matched to a gene: 12. CDR3 length equals 14 residues.

V usage is TRBV28 and J usage is TRBJ1-2, with 7 bases fitting TRBD1. Per the germline V gene, CDR1 is MDHEN and CDR2 is SYDVKM. This CDR3 region has 15 residues. J gave up 5 bases and V 4 bases, and 10 bases lay outside the gene matches. The chain's CDR3 is CASSSFGTADYGYTF. As DNA, the CDR3 is TGTGCCAGCAGTTCTTTCGGGACAGCAGATTATGGCTACACCTTC.

V is TRBV27 and J is TRBJ1-1; D remains ambiguous. The V gene lost 3 bases and the J gene lost 5 bases, with 13 bases spanning the gap. CDR1 is MNHEY, CDR2 SMNVEV, per germline (reference sequence). The CDR3 runs 14 residues. Written as DNA, the CDR3 is TGTGCCAGCAGTTTCCGTCGGGGTGGGACTGAAGCTTTCTTT. Translation: CASSFRRGGTEAFF.

V usage is TRBV7-2 and J usage is TRBJ1-2, with D possibly being TRBD1 (6 bases). The CDR3 extends over 13 amino acids. Germline assignment: CDR1 SGHTA and CDR2 FQGNSA. With 5 bases removed from V and 6 bases from J, the gap between germline ends came to 13 bases. CDR3 bases: TGTGCCAGCAGCATACAGGGTCGCCATGGCTACACCTTC. It yields the protein CASSIQGRHGYTF.

The chain employs TRBV10-3 and TRBJ2-3; no firm D call. Germline CDR1 ENHRY, CDR2 SYGVKD. The CDR3 is made up of 15 amino acids. Trimming took 0 bases from V and 2 from J, leaving 9 bases between them. The CDR3 here is CAISESGSYTDTQYF. CDR3 in DNA: TGTGCCATCAGTGAGTCGGGCAGCTACACAGATACGCAGTATTTT.

This clonotype came up a few times. The V and J genes are TRBV10-3 and TRBJ2-7; possibly TRBD1 for D (6 bases). This CDR3 has 12 amino acids. The germline CDR1 and CDR2 sequences are ENHRY and SYGVKD. V lost 10 bases, J lost 6 bases, and 16 bases lay in between. CDR3 sequence: CATSLQGPEQYF. DNA for the CDR3: TGTGCCACCTCTCTACAGGGCCCCGAGCAGTACTTC.

This clonotype was seen only a few times. The chain has TRBV7-2 and TRBJ2-5; TRBD1 aligns across 7 bases. This CDR3 region has 15 residues. Germline V lookup: CDR1 SGHTA, CDR2 FQGNSA. V shed 4 bases, J shed 4 bases, and the junction held 9 bases outside the gene matches. The CDR3 nucleotides read TGTGCCAGCAGCTCACAGAGAGACAGGGTAGAGACCCAGTACTTC. It codes for CASSSQRDRVETQYF.

This chain connects TRBV7-2 to TRBJ2-5, with 8 bases lining up with TRBD2. V lost 4 bases and J lost 4; bases outside the gene matches: 8. Per the germline V gene, CDR1 is SGHTA and CDR2 is FQGNSA. This CDR3 has 15 amino acids. CDR3 amino acids: CASSSGGGFGETQYF. The DNA of the CDR3 is TGTGCCAGCAGCTCCGGGGGGGGGTTCGGAGAGACCCAGTACTTC.

The genes are TRBV4-3 and TRBJ1-6, with D possibly TRBD1 on 6 matching bases. The CDR3 totals 18 residues. Trimming took off 2 bases at V and 12 bases at J, with 26 bases between the two ends. Germline loops: CDR1 LGHNA, CDR2 YSLEER. The CDR3 protein is CASSQTIQSQGPGLPLHF. In DNA, the CDR3 is TGCGCCAGCAGCCAAACCATCCAGAGTCAGGGGCCAGGTTTACCCCTCCACTTT.

This clonotype was observed a handful of times. V gene TRBV4-3 combines with J gene TRBJ1-6; 11 bases are a match to TRBD1. Unmatched junction bases numbered 12, after V lost 1 base and J lost 7 bases. The length of the CDR3 is 19 residues. CDR1 is LGHNA, CDR2 YSLEER, per germline. CDR3 amino acids: CASSQVGDIGQGANSPLHF. CDR3 DNA: TGCGCCAGCAGCCAAGTAGGCGATATCGGACAGGGGGCGAATTCACCCCTCCACTTT.

This sequence joins TRBV4-1 and TRBJ2-2; D may be TRBD1 or TRBD2 (5 bases each). CDR3 length equals 16 residues. Germline CDR1 is MGHRA and CDR2 is YSYEKL. V was clipped by 4 bases and J by 6 bases, with 18 bases between them. The CDR3 here is CASSPGIALRAGELFF. The CDR3 bases are TGCGCCAGCAGCCCAGGGATAGCTTTGAGGGCCGGGGAGCTGTTTTTT.

J is TRBJ2-1 and V is TRBV24-1; 8 bases match TRBD2. V trimming: 5 bases; J trimming: 8 bases; junction bases outside the gene matches: 16. This CDR3 comprises 17 residues. Germline V gene data show CDR1 as KGHDR and CDR2 as SFDVKD. CDR3 protein: CATSGAPGLGKYDEQFF. Written as DNA, the CDR3 is TGTGCCACCAGTGGAGCTCCGGGACTAGGGAAATACGATGAGCAGTTCTTC.

This clonotype has only a few counts. The chain links TRBV3-1 to TRBJ2-6; D may be TRBD2 (5 bases). The CDR3 covers 17 residues. Germline CDR1 is LGHDT and CDR2 is YNNKEL (reference sequence). Between the trimmed V and J ends, which lost 1 base and 0 bases, there was a span of 10 bases. CDR3 amino acids: CASSQGTGISGANVLTF. Here the CDR3 DNA reads TGTGCCAGCAGCCAAGGGACGGGGATCTCTGGGGCCAACGTCCTGACTTTC.

The chain uses TRBV25-1 and TRBJ1-1; D perhaps matches TRBD1 (5 bases). Germline CDR1 MGHDK, CDR2 SYGVNS. The CDR3 covers 14 residues. The V end was cut by 3 bases, the J end by 4 bases, with 12 bases between. The DNA of the CDR3 is TGTGCCAGCAGTGATCAGACAGCTATCACTGAAGCTTTCTTT. Amino acid sequence: CASSDQTAITEAFF.

The chain joins TRBV18 to TRBJ2-1; TRBD2 matches at 10 bases. The length of the CDR3 is 16 residues. V was clipped by 3 bases and J by 6 bases; unmatched bases: 8. Germline V gene sequence: CDR1 KGHSH, CDR2 LQKENI. CDR3 amino acids: CASSPLLSSGGNEQFF. Written as DNA, the CDR3 is TGTGCCAGCTCACCGCTCCTCTCTAGCGGGGGCAATGAGCAGTTCTTC.

This clonotype was counted between two and nine times. J is TRBJ2-1 and V is TRBV5-1; D gene uncertain. The CDR3 loop spans 12 amino acids. The germline V gene has CDR1 SGHRS and CDR2 YFSETQ. V was cut by 0 bases and J by 7 bases, with 5 bases left in between. This chain's CDR3 is CASSLDFNEQFF. CDR3 sequence (DNA): TGCGCCAGCAGCTTGGATTTTAATGAGCAGTTCTTC.

This clonotype has more than one count but fewer than ten. The chain is built from TRBV4-1 and TRBJ2-5, with D possibly being TRBD1 or TRBD2 (5 bases each). V was clipped by 0 bases and J by 5 bases, with 19 bases between them. This CDR3 contains 17 residues. In germline, CDR1 is MGHRA, CDR2 YSYEKL. CDR3 nucleotides: TGCGCCAGCAGCCAAGAGGTCTGGGGCGCTACTAGGGAGACCCAGTACTTC. Translated: CASSQEVWGATRETQYF.

The genes are TRBV7-9 and TRBJ1-2; 8 bases agree with TRBD1. From germline, CDR1 is SEHNR and CDR2 FQNEAQ (reference sequence). This CDR3 is built from 13 residues. The ends lost 4 bases at V and 8 bases at J; junction bases unmatched: 6. In DNA, the CDR3 is TGTGCCAGCAGCTACGACAGGGGAGCCGGCTACACCTTC. Translating gives CASSYDRGAGYTF.

CDR3 residues: CASTLIERGNEQFF. The CDR3 DNA follows: TGTGCCAGCACCCTCATCGAGAGGGGCAATGAGCAGTTCTTC. V gene TRBV6-1 combines with J gene TRBJ2-1; tentatively, D is TRBD1 or TRBD2 (5 bases each). V gave up 7 bases and J gave up 6 bases, with 16 bases separating them. CDR1 and CDR2 (germline): MNHNS, SASEGT. The CDR3 consists of 14 residues.

CDR3 protein: CATSDLIGYEQFF. CDR3 DNA: TGTGCCACCAGTGATTTGATCGGGTATGAGCAGTTCTTC. The genes are TRBV24-1 and TRBJ2-1; no firm D call. From germline, CDR1 is KGHDR and CDR2 SFDVKD. V dropped 0 bases and J dropped 8 bases, with 7 bases sitting between them. The CDR3 contains 13 residues.